One T cell receptor beta chain is described in this entry. Its target antigen remains unknown. The sample holds no much larger clone one base away, and base qualities are not on file. This entry is derived from a study of T-cell memory formation after mild COVID-19 (dated by TCRdb to the early 2020s). Context from the whole study: TCR sequence clusters from the two donors were found to be largely donor specific. In a couple of donors, T-cell clones that expanded and contracted after mild COVID-19 were tracked by sequencing TCRalpha and TCRbeta repertoires over time. The cohort was made up of two young adult volunteers, one female and one male, who were previously healthy.

Ficoll-Paque density gradient centrifugation was used to isolate PBMCs. What the authors observed across the whole study: Whether the second-wave clones peaking on day 37 were SARS-CoV-2 specific was not confirmed. Clones that contracted from day 15 to 85 showed balanced CD4/CD8 phenotypes, whereas a second wave of clones that expanded from day 15 to 37 leaned towards CD4+. Some responding clones were detected in pre-infection memory, suggesting pre-existing cross-reactive memory T cells joined the SARS-CoV-2 response. Contracting CD4+ clones appeared mostly in the CM and EM memory subsets, whereas CD8+ clones were enriched in EMRA. The study covered only a couple of mild cases, and larger cohorts including severe cases with pre-infection samples were considered necessary.

Data came from an Illumina NovaSeq 6000. Using 5'RACE with constant-segment primers, TCRalpha and TCRbeta cDNA libraries were constructed, with sample barcodes and unique molecular identifiers added in the process. RNA was extracted from every sample with Trizol reagent. Libraries were amplified in two PCR steps, with a second sample barcode and Illumina TruSeq adapters added in the second step. Sequencing of libraries was performed on an Illumina NovaSeq with 2 x 150 bp paired-end reads. The original pipeline was this. The reads were demultiplexed and collapsed into UMI-guided consensus sequences using migec v1.2.7. Using mixcr v2.1.11, UMI consensuses were aligned to TRA and TRB V and J templates and then assembled into clonotypes. Clonotypes were classified as expanded or contracted when called significant by both edgeR and NoisET, with noise models trained on biological replicates. For edgeR calls, the cutoffs were a false discovery rate-adjusted p below 0.01 and a log2 fold-change threshold of 1. As an exploratory analysis of dynamics, max-normalized trajectories of the 1000 most abundant clonotypes were examined with PCA combined with hierarchical clustering. Each responding clone was given a CD4 or CD8 phenotype based on the CD4+ and CD8+ repertoires, which had been sequenced separately. In-frame beta chains were kept once TCRdb had trimmed the public reads at Q25 with fastp and called clones with MiXCR. Under each unique CDR3 protein, matching rows form one entry showing the most common genes and DNA. The V and J calls and clone size come from TCRdb's table, not from the authors' own analysis. This sample holds approximately 500,000 distinct CDR3 sequences; approximately 25% were observed only once. Around an eighth of the sample lies in the top ten.

Taken from the germline V gene, the CDR1 and CDR2 loops are SQVTM and ANQGSEA. V is shortened by 4 bases, J by 5 bases, and the region joining them spans 11 bases. Its CDR3 holds 12 amino acids, cysteine through phenylalanine. Only CDR3 DNA is held: 36 bases, read in frame from base 1. This receptor was obtained from an adult woman who had mild COVID-19 (a few samples of this study predate the infection). The sample titles of this study are shuffled in the database, so cell type and time point are left out; the donor was told from shared clones. Sequenced input: PBMCs or a T cell subset sorted from them (not recorded which). The chain was built from TRBV29-1 and TRBJ1-2, with TRBD1 perhaps the D gene, on 6 matching bases. The DNA sequence is TGCAGCGTTGTATTCGGACAGTATGGCTACACCTTC. The resulting protein is CSVVFGQYGYTF.